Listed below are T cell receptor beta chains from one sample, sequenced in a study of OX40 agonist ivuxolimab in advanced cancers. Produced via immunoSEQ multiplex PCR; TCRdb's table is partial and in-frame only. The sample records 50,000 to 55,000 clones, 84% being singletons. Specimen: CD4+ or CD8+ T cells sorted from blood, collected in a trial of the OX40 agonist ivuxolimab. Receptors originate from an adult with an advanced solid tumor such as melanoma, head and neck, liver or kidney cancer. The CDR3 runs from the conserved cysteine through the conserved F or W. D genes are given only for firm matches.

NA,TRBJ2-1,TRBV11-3,CASSDPGGGGGRGRNEQFF
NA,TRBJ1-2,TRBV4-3,CASSQERVGGYTF
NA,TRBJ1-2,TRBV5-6,CASSLAATGYYGYTF
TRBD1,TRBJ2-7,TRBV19,CASSIWTGIRVEQYF
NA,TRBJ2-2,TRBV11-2,CASSWARTGELFF
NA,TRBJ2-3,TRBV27,CASRWGTDNTDTQYF
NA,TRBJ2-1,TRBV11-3,CASSFVAYNNEQFF
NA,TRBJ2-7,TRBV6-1,CASSHPGPSYEQYF
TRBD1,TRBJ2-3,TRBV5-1,CASSAAGTGGPDTQYF
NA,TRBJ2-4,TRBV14,CASSQDISFARGQGINIQYF
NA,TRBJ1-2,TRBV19,CASSIDGRNPYGYTF
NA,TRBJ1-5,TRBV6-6,CASKIGGSQISPQHF
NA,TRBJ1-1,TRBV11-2,CASKTSSVNTEAFF
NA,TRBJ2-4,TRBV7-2,CASSSPTSTKNIQYF
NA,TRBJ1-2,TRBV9,CASSVSGQPLKDGYTF
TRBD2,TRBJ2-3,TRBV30,CAWTSGLAADTQYF
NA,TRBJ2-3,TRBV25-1,CASSGVGSTTDTQYF
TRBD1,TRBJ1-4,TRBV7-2,CASSSPGQGNEKLFF
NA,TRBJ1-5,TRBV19,CASSIEGGQPQHF
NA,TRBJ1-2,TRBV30,CAYLFPGVNGYTF
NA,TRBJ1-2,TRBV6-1,CASSENQGKSYGYTF
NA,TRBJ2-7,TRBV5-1,CASSLSGPGEQYF
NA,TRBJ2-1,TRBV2,CASSEGVGRQIYNEQFF
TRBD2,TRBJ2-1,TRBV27,CASSLRVAGLGNEQFF
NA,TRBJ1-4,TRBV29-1,CSSRVGEKLFF
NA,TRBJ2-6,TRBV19,CASSIEVNLNWGDSGANVLTF
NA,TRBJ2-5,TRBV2,CASNQEIQYF
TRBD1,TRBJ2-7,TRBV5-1,CASSLGTGDFYEQYF
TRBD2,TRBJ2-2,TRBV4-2,CASRKAEGGDTGELFF
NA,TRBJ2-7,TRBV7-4,CASSLIGGTNYEQYF
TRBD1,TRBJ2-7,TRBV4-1,CASSRPGQGYEQYF
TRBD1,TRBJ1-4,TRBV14,CASSHEGQGWEKLFF
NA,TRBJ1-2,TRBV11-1,CASSPSRDYGYTF
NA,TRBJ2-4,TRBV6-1,CASSLGTGTKNIQYF
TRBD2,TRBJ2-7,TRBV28,CASSYVLAGGTSYEQYF
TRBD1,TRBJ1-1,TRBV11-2,CASSLDGDRGGGYAEAFF
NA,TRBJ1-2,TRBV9,CASSVGEGTSGYTF
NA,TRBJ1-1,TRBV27,CARRRGHTEAFF
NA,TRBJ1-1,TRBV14,CASSTRTAQGPTEAFF
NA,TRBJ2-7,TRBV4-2,CASSHLIEQYF
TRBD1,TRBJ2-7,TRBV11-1,CASSLERGPPYEQYF
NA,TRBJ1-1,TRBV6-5,CASSFRQRTEAFF
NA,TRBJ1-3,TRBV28,CASSFRNTIYF
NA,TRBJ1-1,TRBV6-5,CASSYGAPNTEAFF
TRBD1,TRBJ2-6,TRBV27,CASSLQGVSGANVLTF
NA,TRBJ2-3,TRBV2,CASTRDLSTDTQYF
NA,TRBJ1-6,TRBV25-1,CASTTEYNSPLHF
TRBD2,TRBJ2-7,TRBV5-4,CASSLWGRGEQYF
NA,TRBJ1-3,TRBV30,CAWSRGNTIYF
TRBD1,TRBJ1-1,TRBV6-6,CASSYSTGDRAFF
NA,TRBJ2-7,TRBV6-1,CASSARQDYEQYF
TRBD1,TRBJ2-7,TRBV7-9,CASSHQGRGIFEQYF